This T cell receptor (beta chain) emerged from a study of human T cells and chemical hapten exposure. At the level of the study: Small discrepancies in pooled library volume mainly accounted for the varying TCR yields per sample. General study results and limits: There were significantly more large CDR3 similarity clusters among expanded TCRs than among controls. TCRs above 1 in 1000 frequency stayed constant with DPC sensitization.

TCRdb called the RACE reads again in MiXCR, with one record for every CDR3 protein. The sample includes around 300,000 distinct CDR3 sequences, approximately 5.8% of them seen just once. Time point given: pre-sensitization, week 0. This sample's treatment: therapeutic diphenylcyclopropenone sensitization with weekly scalp DPC. At patch-test visits, sampling came before the patch test. Germline loops: CDR1 ENHRY, CDR2 SYGVKD. The CDR3 length is 14 residues. V was clipped by 6 bases and J by 3 bases; unmatched bases: 5. This clonotype was observed a few times. Antigen: not known. The J gene is TRBJ1-5, the V gene TRBV10-3; TRBD1 matches 7 bases. This TCR came from a woman under 30 with alopecia areata. Some clones in this sample may be carry-over from other donors' samples. Material: whole blood, obtained in connection with sensitization to the hapten diphenylcyclopropenone (DPC). CDR3: CAIRGDRDNQPQHF. The DNA of the CDR3 is TGTGCCATCAGGGGCGACAGGGACAATCAGCCCCAGCATTTT.